The rows below give T cell receptor beta chains drawn from one sample of a study of spatial heterogeneity in lung cancer. Using its own MiXCR run on the 5' RACE reads, TCRdb lists one record per CDR3 protein. This sample yields approximately 23,000 distinct CDR3 sequences, of which over 4% are seen a single time; roughly a tenth belongs to the top ten. The sample was lung tumor tissue, taken at surgery. The receptors here all came from a male donor with early-stage non-small cell lung cancer. CDR3s include the opening cysteine and the closing phenylalanine or tryptophan. The order of the fields is V gene, clone size, D gene, J gene, CDR3 protein, CDR3 DNA. D genes are given only for firm matches. Only part of the rows carry a size: once, few, many, or a class if the clone is expanded.

TRBV12-3/TRBV12-4	many	-	TRBJ1-5	CASSWTDEGGQPQHF	TGTGCCAGCAGTTGGACAGACGAGGGAGGTCAGCCCCAGCATTTT
TRBV6-6	-	TRBD1	TRBJ2-6	CASRPRTGIEANVLTF	TGTGCCAGCAGACCCCGGACAGGGATTGAGGCCAACGTCCTGACTTTC
TRBV20-1	-	TRBD1	TRBJ2-6	CSAYPGTGVLSGANVLTF	TGCAGTGCTTACCCCGGGACAGGGGTCCTCTCTGGGGCCAACGTCCTGACTTTC
TRBV28	many	TRBD1	TRBJ2-7	CASSPDRGGTYEQYF	TGTGCCAGCTCCCCCGACAGGGGTGGGACCTACGAGCAGTACTTC
TRBV6-5	many	-	TRBJ2-2	CASNSGRPGGELFF	TGTGCCAGCAATTCGGGACGCCCGGGCGGGGAGCTGTTTTTT
TRBV20-1	medium-sized	-	TRBJ1-5	CSARTGFSNQPQHF	TGCAGTGCTAGAACAGGTTTTAGCAATCAGCCCCAGCATTTT
TRBV7-2	many	-	TRBJ2-3	CASSLQAGGADTQYF	TGTGCCAGCAGCCTACAAGCTGGAGGGGCAGATACGCAGTATTTT
TRBV28	medium-sized	-	TRBJ1-6	CASSLQIYNSPLHF	TGTGCCAGCAGTTTACAAATCTATAATTCACCCCTCCACTTT
TRBV6-6	many	TRBD1	TRBJ1-5	CASSLRQGSNQPQHF	TGTGCCAGCAGCCTAAGACAGGGTAGCAATCAGCCCCAGCATTTT
TRBV27	-	TRBD1	TRBJ1-6	CASSLSGDRTSYNSPLHF	TGTGCCAGCAGTTTATCGGGGGACAGGACCTCCTATAATTCACCCCTCCACTTT
TRBV7-9	few	-	TRBJ1-6	CASSLASSYNSPLHF	TGTGCCAGCAGCTTAGCCAGCTCCTATAATTCACCCCTCCACTTT
TRBV23-1	many	-	TRBJ1-5	CASSQPQVPNSNQPQHF	TGCGCCAGCAGTCAACCACAGGTCCCGAATAGCAATCAGCCCCAGCATTTT
TRBV20-1	few	-	TRBJ1-4	CSASRTALPTNEKLFF	TGCAGTGCTAGCAGGACAGCCCTACCAACTAATGAAAAACTGTTTTTT
TRBV7-8	many	-	TRBJ1-4	CASSLASGRRVGKLFF	TGTGCCAGCAGCTTAGCCAGCGGTAGGAGGGTAGGAAAACTGTTTTTT
TRBV13	many	TRBD2	TRBJ2-3	CASSLRGSGGTDTQYF	TGTGCCAGCAGCTTACGTGGTAGCGGGGGAACAGATACGCAGTATTTT
TRBV2	many	-	TRBJ2-1	CASKVQGNSYNEQFF	TGTGCCAGCAAGGTTCAGGGCAACTCCTACAATGAGCAGTTCTTC
TRBV19	many	-	TRBJ2-5	CASSPYSAVGETQYF	TGTGCCAGTAGTCCATATTCGGCGGTGGGGGAGACCCAGTACTTC
TRBV28	many	TRBD1	TRBJ1-6	CASSYGTGNSPLHF	TGTGCCAGCAGTTACGGGACAGGGAATTCACCCCTCCACTTT
TRBV5-4	many	-	TRBJ2-5	CASSLGRASFQETQYF	TGTGCCAGCAGCTTGGGGCGGGCTTCATTCCAAGAGACCCAGTACTTC
TRBV5-1	many	TRBD1	TRBJ1-1	CASSRPGQISEAFF	TGCGCCAGCAGCCGCCCGGGACAGATCTCTGAAGCTTTCTTT
TRBV7-7	many	-	TRBJ1-4	CASGRGGTNEKLFF	TGTGCTAGCGGACGGGGAGGGACTAATGAAAAACTGTTTTTT
TRBV30	few	-	TRBJ1-1	CAWIRQALNTEAFF	TGTGCCTGGATACGACAGGCCCTGAACACTGAAGCTTTCTTT
TRBV5-1	medium-sized	-	TRBJ2-5	CASSPGPTETQYF	TGCGCCAGCAGCCCAGGACCAACCGAGACCCAGTACTTC
TRBV20-1	many	TRBD1	TRBJ2-5	CSEDRAQETQYF	TGCAGTGAGGACAGGGCGCAAGAGACCCAGTACTTC
TRBV10-3	many	-	TRBJ2-1	CAISNGPSQDYNEQFF	TGTGCCATCAGCAACGGGCCGAGCCAGGATTACAATGAGCAGTTCTTC
TRBV28	medium-sized	-	TRBJ1-6	CASSFRVGNSPLHF	TGTGCCAGCAGTTTTAGGGTTGGTAATTCACCCCTCCACTTT
TRBV29-1	-	TRBD2	TRBJ2-5	CSVRPGLAETQYF	TGCAGCGTTCGACCGGGACTAGCGGAGACCCAGTACTTC
TRBV27	many	TRBD2	TRBJ2-5	CASSLGREETQYF	TGTGCCAGCAGTTTGGGGAGGGAAGAGACCCAGTACTTC
TRBV10-2	-	TRBD1	TRBJ2-7	CASKSGTGVSYEQYF	TGCGCCAGTAAATCCGGGACAGGGGTTTCCTACGAGCAGTACTTC
TRBV3-1	-	TRBD1	TRBJ1-1	CASSHAVQGAEAFF	TGTGCCAGCAGCCATGCTGTTCAGGGGGCTGAAGCTTTCTTT
TRBV20-1	many	-	TRBJ2-3	CSARVVPWADTQYF	TGCAGTGCTAGAGTTGTCCCCTGGGCAGATACGCAGTATTTT
TRBV27	few	TRBD2	TRBJ2-2	CASSFIGRASGELFF	TGTGCCAGCAGTTTTATCGGGAGGGCCTCCGGGGAGCTGTTTTTT
TRBV23-1	many	TRBD2	TRBJ2-1	CASSLGLAGVGCYNEQFF	TGCGCCAGCAGTCTGGGTCTAGCGGGAGTGGGGTGTTACAATGAGCAGTTCTTC
TRBV27	many	TRBD1	TRBJ1-1	CASTPWGQGATEAFF	TGTGCCAGCACTCCTTGGGGACAGGGGGCGACTGAAGCTTTCTTT
TRBV11-2	many	-	TRBJ2-3	CASSLDVLQGTQYF	TGTGCCAGCAGCTTAGACGTCTTACAGGGCACGCAGTATTTT
TRBV4-3	many	TRBD2	TRBJ2-7	CASSLAGGNEQYF	TGCGCCAGCAGCCTAGCGGGAGGCAACGAGCAGTACTTC
TRBV18	many	-	TRBJ2-7	CASSPTGTSYEQYF	TGTGCCAGCTCACCTACCGGTACCTCCTACGAGCAGTACTTC